The clone carrying this T cell receptor beta chain turned up a few times. The antigen is unknown. This entry belongs to a study of T cells after yellow fever vaccination. Study-wide background: Those fractions that held only low numbers of cells were prepared using the SMART-Seq v4 Ultra Low Input RNA kit.

TCRdb redid the calling of the 5' RACE reads with MiXCR, one entry per CDR3 protein. The table has about 360,000 distinct CDR3 sequences, around 6.4% seen once. Points from the study as a whole: The booster saw the reappearance of most primary-vaccination clones (roughly 95% CD4, roughly 90% CD8).

Sequencing used PBMCs, obtained 5 days after the yellow fever booster vaccination. This receptor was identified in a man younger than 40 who received the YFV17D yellow fever vaccine.

The CDR3 bases are TGCGCCAGCAGCTTGGAGGGCAGAAAAGAGACCCAGTACTTC. It specifies CASSLEGRKETQYF. The J gene is TRBJ2-5, the V gene TRBV5-1; D unclear. This CDR3 is 14 amino acids long. V was clipped by 0 bases and J by 3 bases, with 9 bases between them. Germline V gene data show CDR1 as SGHRS and CDR2 as YFSETQ. Drawing the rest from reference TRBV5-1 and TRBJ2-5, the complete variable domain is KAGVTQTPRYLIKTRGQQVTLSCSPISGHRSVSWYQQTPGQGLQFLFEYFSETQRNKGNFPGRFSGRQFSNSRSEMNVSTLELGDSALYLCASSLEGRKETQYFGPGTRLLVL.